This T cell receptor (beta chain) is from a study of T cell responses to AZD1222 COVID-19 vaccine. General study findings and limits: Repertoire samples came only from after the peak T cell response.

Pooled samples include second doses given at about 4 or 12 weeks. On this clone: What it binds is unknown.

Generated by immunoSEQ multiplex PCR, the TCRdb table keeps only in-frame clones and is missing some. Of around 100,000 clones listed, about 90% are singletons. The germline CDR1 and CDR2 sequences are LNHNV and YYDKDF (reference sequence). V was cut by 9 bases and J by 1 base, with 9 bases left in between. This CDR3 spans 12 amino acids. This chain connects TRBV15 to TRBJ1-1; D is undetermined. The TCR originated in an adult who received the AZD1222 COVID-19 vaccine. Sequencing used peripheral blood, obtained 28 days after the second AZD1222 dose. CDR3 nucleotides: TGTGCCACAGCGCCCAGGAACACTGAAGCTTTCTTT. Its protein is CATAPRNTEAFF.